The clone carrying this T cell receptor beta chain was seen a few times. This sample was taken from a study of blood T cell repertoires in COVID-19. The germline V gene has CDR1 MGHRA and CDR2 YSYEKL. CDR3 length: 17 residues. The V gene end was trimmed by 3 bases and the J gene end by 4 bases; junction bases not matched to a gene: 11. TCRdb keeps only in-frame clones here, not all; method: immunoSEQ multiplex PCR. The profile shows 150,000 or so clones, 86% of them singletons. Sequencing input: PBMCs or T cells enriched from blood (not recorded which). This TCR was recovered from a man in his forties or fifties who had recovered from COVID-19. The genes are TRBV4-1 and TRBJ2-2, with 7 bases that match TRBD2. The CDR3 region is CASSQLLSGFFTGELFF. The CDR3 DNA is TGCGCCAGCAGCCAGTTGCTTAGCGGGTTTTTCACCGGGGAGCTGTTTTTT.